The 8 T cell receptor beta chains presented below share a single source sample, sequenced in a study of cytomegalovirus exposure and HLA in healthy donors. This table comes from immunoSEQ multiplex PCR, and its TCRdb copy is limited to in-frame clones, with some not included. The table includes about 54,000 clones, roughly nine tenths detected once. Sequencing was performed on PBMCs. Receptors were obtained from a woman younger than 30 in good health and CMV-seropositive.

CDR3 sequence: CASSGQALGELFF. The DNA of the CDR3 is TGCGCCAGCAGCGGACAGGCCCTCGGGGAGCTGTTTTTT. The V and J genes are TRBV5-1 and TRBJ2-2; TRBD1 aligns across 7 bases. Germline V gene lookup returns CDR1 SGHRS and CDR2 YFSETQ. The trim removed 4 bases at V and 7 bases at J, leaving 4 bases unmatched. The CDR3 runs to 13 residues.

The chain has TRBV13 and TRBJ1-2; 7 nucleotides align to TRBD1. Per the germline V gene, CDR1 is PRHDT and CDR2 is FYEKMQ (reference sequence). The CDR3 sequence is 16 residues long. Trimming removed 5 bases from V and 1 base from J; junction bases left unmatched: 10. CDR3 loop: CASSRPGTASNYGYTF. The DNA for the CDR3 is TGTGCCAGCAGCCGACCTGGGACAGCGAGTAACTATGGCTACACCTTC.

V usage is TRBV19 and J usage is TRBJ2-3, with 12 bases lining up with TRBD2. CDR3 length equals 19 residues. V was pared by 3 bases and J by 1 base, with 11 bases of the junction left unmatched. Germline V gene data show CDR1 as LNHDA and CDR2 as SQIVND (reference sequence). CDR3: CASSMGASGGAGGTDTQYF. In DNA, the CDR3 is TGTGCCAGTAGTATGGGTGCTAGCGGGGGGGCCGGCGGCACAGATACGCAGTATTTT. Drawing the rest from reference TRBV19 and TRBJ2-3, the complete variable domain is DGGITQSPKYLFRKEGQNVTLSCEQNLNHDAMYWYRQDPGQGLRLIYYSQIVNDFQKGDIAEGYSVSREKKESFPLTVTSAQKNPTAFYLCASSMGASGGAGGTDTQYFGPGTRLTVL.

To note about this clone: The junction and the germline gene differ at one end; a read error may be behind it. This sequence joins TRBV6-9 and TRBJ2-2; 11 bases fit TRBD1. The germline V gene encodes CDR1 MNHGY and CDR2 SVAAGI. The CDR3 sequence is 17 residues long. In DNA, the CDR3 is TGTGCCAGCAGTTATTCTGAGGACAGGGGGCGCCCCCGGGGAGCTGTTTTT. Its protein product is CASSYSEDRGRPRGAVF.

The rearrangement links TRBV2 to TRBJ2-3, with TRBD2 matching 7 bases. Unmatched junction bases numbered 5, after V lost 6 bases and J lost 5 bases. Looked up from germline, CDR1 is SNHLY and CDR2 is FYNNEI. This CDR3 region has 13 residues. CDR3 residues: CASSRGVGDTQYF. The CDR3 bases are TGTGCCAGCAGCCGGGGGGTGGGAGATACGCAGTATTTT.

The chain uses TRBV7-6 and TRBJ1-4, with TRBD1 identical over 7 bases. CDR3 length equals 15 residues. The germline CDR1 and CDR2 sequences are SGHVS and FNYEAQ. The V segment lost 4 bases and the J segment 3 bases; nucleotides outside the gene matches: 5. The DNA of the CDR3 is TGTGCCAGCAGCTCCCACAGGGGAGCTAATGAAAAACTGTTTTTT. Translating it yields CASSSHRGANEKLFF.

This rearrangement joins TRBV7-9 to TRBJ1-5; no clear D. Germline V gene lookup returns CDR1 SEHNR and CDR2 FQNEAQ (reference sequence). Trimming pared 2 bases from V and 7 bases from J, leaving 6 bases between. The CDR3 extends over 12 amino acids. As DNA, the CDR3 is TGTGCCAGCAGCTTAAGGAGCCAGCCCCAGCATTTT. As protein: CASSLRSQPQHF. The variable domain in full, completed from reference TRBV7-9 and TRBJ1-5, reads DTGVSQNPRHKITKRGQNVTFRCDPISEHNRLYWYRQTLGQGPEFLTYFQNEAQLEKSRLLSDRFSAERPKGSFSTLEIQRTEQGDSAMYLCASSLRSQPQHFGDGTRLSIL.

The V call is TRBV5-1, the J call TRBJ1-3; D might be TRBD1 (5 bases). Germline V lookup: CDR1 SGHRS, CDR2 YFSETQ. CDR3 size: 13 residues. V was shortened by 4 bases and J by 2 bases, with 7 bases between the two germline ends. This chain's CDR3 is CASSTDTGNTIYF. CDR3 nucleotide sequence: TGCGCCAGCAGCACGGACACTGGAAACACCATATATTTT.